The T cell receptor (beta chain) under discussion was sequenced for a study of blood T cells in healthy people across ages. Whole-study findings and limits: More naive CD4+ cells and higher diversity were found in long-lived than in aged donors.

With respect to this clonotype: Its antigen is undetermined.

A J-beta primer mix and a sample-barcoded 5' primer were used in a second PCR of about 7 to 12 cycles. TCRdb reanalysed the 5' RACE reads using MiXCR and keeps one entry per CDR3 protein. This repertoire shows roughly 550,000 distinct CDR3 sequences, less than 25% found once; its top ten account for approximately 8.7%. Separately, the same data were catalogued under a study of T cells of mothers and their children.

Sequencing was carried out using blood. This clonotype originated in a boy under 18 in good health.

The CDR3 DNA is TGCGCCAGCAGCATCCCCGGGACAGGGAACACCGGGGAGCTGTTTTTT. Its protein is CASSIPGTGNTGELFF. The chain joins TRBV5-1 to TRBJ2-2; 8 bases align to TRBD1. CDR1 and CDR2 from the germline V gene are SGHRS and YFSETQ. This CDR3 comprises 16 residues. The V gene end was trimmed by 4 bases and the J gene end by 1 base; junction bases not matched to a gene: 6. The full variable domain, rest sourced from reference TRBV5-1 and TRBJ2-2, is KAGVTQTPRYLIKTRGQQVTLSCSPISGHRSVSWYQQTPGQGLQFLFEYFSETQRNKGNFPGRFSGRQFSNSRSEMNVSTLELGDSALYLCASSIPGTGNTGELFFGEGSRLTVL.